This T cell receptor beta chain originates from a study of blood T cells in healthy people across ages. Study overall: Using template switching, researchers captured about one barcoded beta molecule for each two T cells.

With 6 bases removed from V and 0 bases from J, the gap between germline ends came to 10 bases. The CDR3 has 14 amino acids. Study observations and caveats: Both naive CD4+ cell counts and diversity were greater in long-lived donors than in aged donors.

There were healthy Caucasian individuals from Russia, aged roughly 6 to 90, serving as donors. Every participating donor contributed 8.5 to 10 milliliters of peripheral blood through a draw. On this clonotype: Its target is unknown.

Next came a second PCR, run for roughly 7 to 12 cycles, which used a sample-barcoded 5' primer along with a J-beta primer mix. A single record per CDR3 protein comes from TCRdb applying MiXCR to the 5' RACE reads. The sample lists around 870,000 distinct CDR3 sequences, more than 25% seen once, with around 15% in the top ten. Sequenced input: blood. The sequence derives from a woman older than 75 in good health. The chain joins TRBV12-3 or TRBV12-4 to TRBJ2-3; D not certain. In nucleotides, the CDR3 is TGTGCCAGCAGAGTGAGAGTGAGCACAGATACGCAGTATTTT. Protein sequence: CASRVRVSTDTQYF.